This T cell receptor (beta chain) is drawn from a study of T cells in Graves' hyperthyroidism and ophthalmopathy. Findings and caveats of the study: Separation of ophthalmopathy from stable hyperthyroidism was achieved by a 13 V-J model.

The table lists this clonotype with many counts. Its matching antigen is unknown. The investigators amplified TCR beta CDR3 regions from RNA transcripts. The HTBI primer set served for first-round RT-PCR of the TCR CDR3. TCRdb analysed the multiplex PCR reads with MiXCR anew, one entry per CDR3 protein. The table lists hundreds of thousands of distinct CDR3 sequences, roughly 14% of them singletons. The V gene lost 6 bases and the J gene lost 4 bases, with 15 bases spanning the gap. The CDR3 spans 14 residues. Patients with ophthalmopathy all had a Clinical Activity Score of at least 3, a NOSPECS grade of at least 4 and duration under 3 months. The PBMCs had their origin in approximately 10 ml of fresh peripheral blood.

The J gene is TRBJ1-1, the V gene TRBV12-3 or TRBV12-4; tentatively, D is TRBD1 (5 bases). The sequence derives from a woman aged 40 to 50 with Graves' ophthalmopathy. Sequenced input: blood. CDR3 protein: CASSPVSQGTEAFF. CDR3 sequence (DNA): TGTGCCAGCAGCCCGGTGAGTCAGGGCACTGAAGCTTTCTTT.